This note documents a single T cell receptor (beta chain) sequence. Its antigen remains undetermined. One base away there is no much larger clone; base qualities are not given. TCR CDR3 regions were amplified from genomic DNA by multiplex PCR using the deep immunoSEQ assay. Extracted genomic DNA from each cell subset was distributed evenly across all wells of several immunoSEQ 96-well plates, and each plate was treated as a replicate. For sorted subsets, each replicate PCR was loaded with around 200 ng genomic DNA, equivalent to 30,000 or so T cell genomes. Purified libraries were quantified with a Qubit 3.0 fluorometer, sized on a Bioanalyzer 2100, and re-quantified with the KAPA Library Quantification kit. Every immunoSEQ 96-well plate was sequenced on a separate single-read 150-cycle Illumina NextSeq 550 flow cell. Per the source publication's procedure: Because the immunoSEQ output included only junctional sequences and no quality scores, the filtering could not be the same as the filtering used for full-length reads. To assign V/J genes and CDR3, sequences were annotated against IMGT germline references using PyIR, a Python wrapper for IgBLAST v1.9. Reads were filtered out if the reads had weak V/J assignments (E-value above 1e-6), no CDR3, stop codons, out-of-frame junctions, or ambiguous translated residues. A V3J clonotype was defined by an identical inferred V gene, J gene, and CDR3 amino acid sequence. Percentage overlap between repertoires was computed as shared unique clonotypes divided by the size of the smaller repertoire. Richness of each repertoire was evaluated using RTK rarefaction, the Chao1 estimator, and Recon v2.1 estimates of unobserved clonotypes. Generation probabilities were computed with OLGA for all TCRbeta clonotypes obtained by the gDNA method from several donors. TCRdb took this table from immuneACCESS and kept in-frame rearrangements with V and J called. Such tables lack part of the clones; where checked against another copy, unresolved V genes explain under half of the gap, and the rest is unexplained. The DNA was the basis for D and trimming; V, J and clone size are from that table. This sample gives roughly 1,000,000 clones in total; around 82% of them show up just once. Roughly 0.55% of the sample is taken by the ten largest.

Reading from cysteine to phenylalanine, the CDR3 counts 14 amino acids. Of the read, only the CDR3 DNA is kept; its 42 bases are in frame from base 1. CDR1 and CDR2 (SEHNR, FQNEAQ) derive from the germline V gene (reference sequence). Compared with germline, V lacks 7 bases and J lacks 4 bases; bases without a gene match: 7. These data belong to a study of shared clonotypes between healthy human individuals (dated by TCRdb to the early 2020s). For context, the study as a whole: A few men and a couple of women, aged 18 to 49 years, made up the cohort. For each donor, CD4 naive and CD4 memory were each run on three plates, CD8 naive on two plates, and CD8 memory on one plate. To estimate repertoire size and how much clonotypes are shared between individuals, the study performed deep sequencing of blood TCR repertoires from a handful of healthy adults. Different laboratories and diverse techniques were used to prepare libraries and sequence TCR repertoires, to increase sequencing depth and limit assay-specific biases. Leukapheresis yielded between about 0.94 and 8.9 billion PBMCs per donor. Overall study outcomes, separate from this receptor: Compared with non-shared clonotypes, clonotypes shared by all four sorted-subset donors had higher generation probabilities. Sampling was restricted to blood, and TCR repertoires in tissue are likely to differ from TCR repertoires in blood. Sharing across a few donors was observed for around 5% of naive CD4, about 3.2% of naive CD8, roughly 2.3% of memory CD4, and around 0.4% of memory CD8 clonotypes. Naive subsets generally had larger estimated clonotype richness than memory subsets did. Based on pairwise subsampling, the degree of clonotype sharing among donors was expected to be affected by sequencing depth. Incomplete sequencing was indicated by rarefaction of sorted-subset datasets, despite the large sequencing depth. The small number of donors limited the genetic and exposure-history diversity represented.

The donors were healthy, HIV-negative adults with no recently reported acute infections or vaccinations. Only Caucasian adults living in Nashville, Tennessee, USA were represented among the donors. CD4+ T cells were enriched by magnetic negative selection, after which naive cells were positively selected on CD45RA and the negative fraction was taken as the memory subset. Blood was obtained by leukapheresis, after which PBMCs were separated by Ficoll-Histopaque density gradient centrifugation and cryopreserved in liquid nitrogen vapor phase. Purity and quantity of every magnetically sorted T cell population were checked by analytical flow cytometry. Each sorted fraction had its genomic DNA isolated and then quantified by UV absorbance on a Nanodrop 2000c.

Recombination linked TRBV7-9 to TRBJ1-1; 9 central nucleotides agree with TRBD1. Sequencing used memory CD4+ T cells from PBMCs. Interpreted using the paper, the cell subset or site label stands for: CD45RA-negative fraction. This clonotype was obtained from a man aged 18 to 30 in good health. Some clones in this sample may be carry-over from other donors' samples. The CDR3 in this case is CASTRTGDPTEAFF. The nucleotides are TGTGCCAGCACCAGGACAGGGGATCCCACTGAAGCTTTCTTT.